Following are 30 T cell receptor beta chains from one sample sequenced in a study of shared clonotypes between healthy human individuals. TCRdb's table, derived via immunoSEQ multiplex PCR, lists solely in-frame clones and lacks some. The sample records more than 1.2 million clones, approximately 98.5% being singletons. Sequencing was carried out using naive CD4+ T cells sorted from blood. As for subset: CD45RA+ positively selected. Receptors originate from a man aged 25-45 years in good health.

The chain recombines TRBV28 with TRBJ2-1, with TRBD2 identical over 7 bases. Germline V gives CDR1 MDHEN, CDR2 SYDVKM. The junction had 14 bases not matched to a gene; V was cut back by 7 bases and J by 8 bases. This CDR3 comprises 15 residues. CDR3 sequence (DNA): TGTGCCAGCATCACGGACGGGACTACGATCCATGAGCAGTTCTTC. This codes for CASITDGTTIHEQFF.

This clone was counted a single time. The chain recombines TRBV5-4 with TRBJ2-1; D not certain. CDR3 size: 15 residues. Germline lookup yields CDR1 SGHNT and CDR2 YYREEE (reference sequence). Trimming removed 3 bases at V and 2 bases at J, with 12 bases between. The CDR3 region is CASSSALAPYNEQFF. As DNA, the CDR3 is TGTGCCAGCAGCTCGGCACTGGCCCCCTACAATGAGCAGTTCTTC.

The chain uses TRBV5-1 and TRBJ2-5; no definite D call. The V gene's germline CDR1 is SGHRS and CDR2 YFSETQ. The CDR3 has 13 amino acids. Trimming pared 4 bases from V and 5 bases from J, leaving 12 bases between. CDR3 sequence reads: CASSVTSMETQYF. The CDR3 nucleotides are TGCGCCAGCAGCGTCACGTCTATGGAGACCCAGTACTTC. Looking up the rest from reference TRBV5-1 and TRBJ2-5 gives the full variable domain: KAGVTQTPRYLIKTRGQQVTLSCSPISGHRSVSWYQQTPGQGLQFLFEYFSETQRNKGNFPGRFSGRQFSNSRSEMNVSTLELGDSALYLCASSVTSMETQYFGPGTRLLVL.

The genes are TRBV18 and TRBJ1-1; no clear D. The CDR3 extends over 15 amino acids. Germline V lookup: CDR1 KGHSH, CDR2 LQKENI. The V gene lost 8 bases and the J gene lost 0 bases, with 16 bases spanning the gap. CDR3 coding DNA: TGTGCCAGCCAAATAGCGGGAGGATTGAACACTGAAGCTTTCTTT. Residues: CASQIAGGLNTEAFF.

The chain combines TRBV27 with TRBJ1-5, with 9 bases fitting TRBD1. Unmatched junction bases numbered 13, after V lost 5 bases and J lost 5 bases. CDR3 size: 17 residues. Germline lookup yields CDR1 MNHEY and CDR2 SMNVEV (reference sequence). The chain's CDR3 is CASSPRLDRGSYQPQHF. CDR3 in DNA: TGTGCCAGCAGTCCCCGCCTGGACAGGGGCTCCTATCAGCCCCAGCATTTT.

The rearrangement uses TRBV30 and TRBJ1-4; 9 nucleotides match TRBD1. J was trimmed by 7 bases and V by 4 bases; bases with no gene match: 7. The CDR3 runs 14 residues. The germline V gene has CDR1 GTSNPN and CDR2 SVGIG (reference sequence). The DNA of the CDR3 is TGTGCCTGGAACCCAACAGGGGGCCGTGAAAAACTGTTTTTT. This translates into CAWNPTGGREKLFF.

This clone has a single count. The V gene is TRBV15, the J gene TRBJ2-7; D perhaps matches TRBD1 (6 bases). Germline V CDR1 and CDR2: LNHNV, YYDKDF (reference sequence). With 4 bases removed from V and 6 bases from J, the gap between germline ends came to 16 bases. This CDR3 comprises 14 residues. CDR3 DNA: TGTGCCACCAGCACAGGGGACACCATAATCGAGCAGTACTTC. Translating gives CATSTGDTIIEQYF.

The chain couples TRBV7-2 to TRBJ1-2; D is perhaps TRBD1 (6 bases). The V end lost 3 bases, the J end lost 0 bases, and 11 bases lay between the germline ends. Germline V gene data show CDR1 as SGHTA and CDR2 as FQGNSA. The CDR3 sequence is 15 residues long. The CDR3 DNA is TGTGCCAGCAGCTTCCCTCAGGGGACTAACTATGGCTACACCTTC. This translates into CASSFPQGTNYGYTF.

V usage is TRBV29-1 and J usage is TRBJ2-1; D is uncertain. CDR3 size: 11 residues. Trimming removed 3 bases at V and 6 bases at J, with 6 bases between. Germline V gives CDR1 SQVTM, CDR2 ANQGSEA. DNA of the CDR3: TGCAGCGTTGACGCAGCCAATGAGCAGTTCTTC. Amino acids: CSVDAANEQFF.

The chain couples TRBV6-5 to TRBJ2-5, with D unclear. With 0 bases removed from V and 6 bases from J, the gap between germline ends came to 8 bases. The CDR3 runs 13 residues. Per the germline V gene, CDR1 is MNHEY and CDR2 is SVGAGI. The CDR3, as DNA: TGTGCCAGCAGTTACTCTGCGGTCCAGACCCAGTACTTC. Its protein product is CASSYSAVQTQYF.

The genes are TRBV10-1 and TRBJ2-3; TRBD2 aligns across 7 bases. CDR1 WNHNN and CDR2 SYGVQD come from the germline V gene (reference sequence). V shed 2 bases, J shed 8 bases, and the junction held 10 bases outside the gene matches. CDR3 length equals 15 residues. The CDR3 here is CASSEGGSWAGTQYF. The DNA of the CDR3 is TGCGCCAGCAGTGAGGGCGGGAGCTGGGCCGGTACGCAGTATTTT.

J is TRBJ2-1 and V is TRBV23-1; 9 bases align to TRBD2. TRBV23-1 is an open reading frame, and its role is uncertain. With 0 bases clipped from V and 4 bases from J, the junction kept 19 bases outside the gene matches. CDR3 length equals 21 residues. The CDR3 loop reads CASSQSRRTRSSGNQYNEQFF. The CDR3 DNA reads TGCGCCAGCAGTCAATCGAGGAGGACCCGGTCTAGCGGGAATCAGTACAATGAGCAGTTCTTC.

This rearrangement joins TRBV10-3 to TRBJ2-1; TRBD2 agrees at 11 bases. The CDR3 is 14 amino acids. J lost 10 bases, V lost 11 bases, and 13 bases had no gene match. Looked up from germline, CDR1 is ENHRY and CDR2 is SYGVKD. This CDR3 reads CAATGLAGGGEQFF. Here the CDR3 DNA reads TGTGCCGCTACCGGGCTAGCGGGAGGAGGAGAGCAGTTCTTC.

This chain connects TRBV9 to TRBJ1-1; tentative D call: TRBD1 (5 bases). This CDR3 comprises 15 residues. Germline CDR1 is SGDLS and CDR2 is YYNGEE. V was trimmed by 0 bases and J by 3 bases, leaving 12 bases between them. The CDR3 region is CASSVGLGGDTEAFF. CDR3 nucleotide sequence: TGTGCCAGCAGCGTAGGATTGGGGGGTGACACTGAAGCTTTCTTT.

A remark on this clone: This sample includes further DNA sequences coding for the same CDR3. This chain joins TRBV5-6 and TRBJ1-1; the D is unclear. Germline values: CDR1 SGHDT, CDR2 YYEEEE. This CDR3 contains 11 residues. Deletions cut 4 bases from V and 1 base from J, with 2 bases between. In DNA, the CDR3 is TGTGCCAGCAGCAGGAACACTGAAGCTTTCTTT. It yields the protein CASSRNTEAFF. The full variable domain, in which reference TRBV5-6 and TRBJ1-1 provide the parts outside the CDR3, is DAGVTQSPTHLIKTRGQQVTLRCSPKSGHDTVSWYQQALGQGPQFIFQYYEEEERQRGNFPDRFSGHQFPNYSSELNVNALLLGDSALYLCASSRNTEAFFGQGTRLTVV.

The CDR3 DNA reads as TGTGCCAGCAGCTTGACTGGGACAGGGAAGAACACTGAAGCTTTCTTT. Protein: CASSLTGTGKNTEAFF. This rearrangement joins TRBV5-5 to TRBJ1-1; 9 nucleotides agree with TRBD1. V lost 1 base to trimming and J lost 1 base; unmatched junction nucleotides: 5. The CDR3 is 16 amino acids. Germline lookup yields CDR1 SGHKS and CDR2 YYEKEE (reference sequence).

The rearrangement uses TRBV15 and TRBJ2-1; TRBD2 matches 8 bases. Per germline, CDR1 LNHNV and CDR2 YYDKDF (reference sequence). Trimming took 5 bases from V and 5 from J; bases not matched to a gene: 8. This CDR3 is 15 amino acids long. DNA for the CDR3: TGTGCCACCAGCGCGCATGCCGGGGGGGACAATGAGCAGTTCTTC. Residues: CATSAHAGGDNEQFF.

Written as DNA, the CDR3 is TGTGCCTGGAGTAGCGGGAGTAGGGATGAGCAGTTCTTC. It is translated as CAWSSGSRDEQFF. The gene calls are TRBV30 and TRBJ2-1; 8 bases match TRBD2. Trimming cost V 2 bases and J 8 bases; bases outside gene matches: 5. The germline gives CDR1 GTSNPN, CDR2 SVGIG (reference sequence). CDR3 length: 13 residues.

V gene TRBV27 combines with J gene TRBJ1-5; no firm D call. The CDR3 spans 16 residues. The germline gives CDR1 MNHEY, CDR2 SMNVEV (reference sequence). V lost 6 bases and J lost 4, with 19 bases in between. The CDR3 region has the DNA TGTGCCAGCAGGCCGGGCAGGAGCTTTTGGAATCAGCCCCAGCATTTT. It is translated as CASRPGRSFWNQPQHF.

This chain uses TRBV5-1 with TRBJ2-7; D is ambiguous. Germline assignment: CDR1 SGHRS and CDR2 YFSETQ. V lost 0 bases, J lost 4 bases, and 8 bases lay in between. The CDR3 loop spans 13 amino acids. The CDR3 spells CASSLGSGYEQYF. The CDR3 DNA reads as TGCGCCAGCAGCTTGGGCTCCGGGTACGAGCAGTACTTC.

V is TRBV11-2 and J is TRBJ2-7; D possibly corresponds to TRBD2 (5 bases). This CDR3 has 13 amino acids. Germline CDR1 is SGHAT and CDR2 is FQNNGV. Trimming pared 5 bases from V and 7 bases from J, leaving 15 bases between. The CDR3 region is CASSNRPGDEQYF. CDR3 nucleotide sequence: TGTGCCAGCAGCAACCGGCCCGGGGATGAGCAGTACTTC.

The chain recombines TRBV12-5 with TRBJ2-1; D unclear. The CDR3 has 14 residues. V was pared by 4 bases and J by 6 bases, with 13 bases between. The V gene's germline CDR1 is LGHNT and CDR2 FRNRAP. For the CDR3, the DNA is TGTGCTAGTGGTTCAGGCAGCTACTTCAATGAGCAGTTCTTC. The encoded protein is CASGSGSYFNEQFF.

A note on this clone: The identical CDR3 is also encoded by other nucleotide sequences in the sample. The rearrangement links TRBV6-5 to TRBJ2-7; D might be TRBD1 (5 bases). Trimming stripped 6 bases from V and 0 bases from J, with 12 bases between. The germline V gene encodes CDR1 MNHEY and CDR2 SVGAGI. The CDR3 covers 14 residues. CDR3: CASSLDRVSYEQYF. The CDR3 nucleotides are TGTGCCAGCAGCCTCGACAGAGTCTCCTACGAGCAGTACTTC.

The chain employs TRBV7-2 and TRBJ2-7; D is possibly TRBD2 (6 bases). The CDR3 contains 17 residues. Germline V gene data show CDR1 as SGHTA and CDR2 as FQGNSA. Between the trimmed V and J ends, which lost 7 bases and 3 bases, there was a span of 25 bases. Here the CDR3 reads CASTVTGTARHNYEQYF. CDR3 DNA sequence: TGTGCCAGCACGGTAACCGGGACTGCCCGCCATAACTACGAGCAGTACTTC.

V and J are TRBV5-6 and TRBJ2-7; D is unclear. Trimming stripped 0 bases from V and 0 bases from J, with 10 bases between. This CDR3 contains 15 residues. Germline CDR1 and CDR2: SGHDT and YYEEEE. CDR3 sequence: CASSLGGRDSYEQYF. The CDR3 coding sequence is TGTGCCAGCAGCTTGGGCGGCAGAGACTCCTACGAGCAGTACTTC.

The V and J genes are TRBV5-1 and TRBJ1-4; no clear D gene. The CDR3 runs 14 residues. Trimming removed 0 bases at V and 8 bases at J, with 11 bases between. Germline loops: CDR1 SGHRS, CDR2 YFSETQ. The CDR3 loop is CASSLGVPSEKLFF. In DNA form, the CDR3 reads TGCGCCAGCAGCTTGGGGGTCCCCTCAGAAAAACTGTTTTTT. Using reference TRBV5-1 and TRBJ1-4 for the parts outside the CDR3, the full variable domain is KAGVTQTPRYLIKTRGQQVTLSCSPISGHRSVSWYQQTPGQGLQFLFEYFSETQRNKGNFPGRFSGRQFSNSRSEMNVSTLELGDSALYLCASSLGVPSEKLFFGSGTQLSVL.

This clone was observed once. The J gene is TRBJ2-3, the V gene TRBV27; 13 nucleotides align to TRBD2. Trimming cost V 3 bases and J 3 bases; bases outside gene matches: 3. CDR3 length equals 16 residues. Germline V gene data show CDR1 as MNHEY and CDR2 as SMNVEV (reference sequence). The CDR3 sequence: CASSFLLAGGTDTQYF. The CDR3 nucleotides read TGTGCCAGCAGTTTCTTACTAGCGGGAGGGACAGATACGCAGTATTTT.

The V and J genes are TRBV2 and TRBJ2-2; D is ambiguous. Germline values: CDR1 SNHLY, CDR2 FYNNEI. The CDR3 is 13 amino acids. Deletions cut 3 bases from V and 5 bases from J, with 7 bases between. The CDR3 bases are TGTGCCAGCAGTGATCGCAGGACCGGGGAGCTGTTTTTT. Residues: CASSDRRTGELFF.

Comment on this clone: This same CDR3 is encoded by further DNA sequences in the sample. CDR3 DNA: TGCGCCAGCAGCTTGGCGGCAGGGGGGTACACTGAAGCTTTCTTT. Protein: CASSLAAGGYTEAFF. The chain has TRBV5-1 and TRBJ1-1, with TRBD1 matching over 7 bases. Germline V gene data show CDR1 as SGHRS and CDR2 as YFSETQ. CDR3 length: 15 residues. J gave up 3 bases and V 0 bases, and 5 bases lay outside the gene matches.

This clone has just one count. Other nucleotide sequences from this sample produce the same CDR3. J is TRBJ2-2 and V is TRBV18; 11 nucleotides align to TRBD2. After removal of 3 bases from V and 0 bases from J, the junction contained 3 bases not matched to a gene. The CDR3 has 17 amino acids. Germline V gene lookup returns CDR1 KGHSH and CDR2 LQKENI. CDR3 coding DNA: TGTGCCAGCTCACCCGGACTAGCGGGTACGAACACCGGGGAGCTGTTTTTT. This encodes CASSPGLAGTNTGELFF.